Listed below are T cell receptor beta chains from one sample, sequenced in a study of blood T cell repertoires in COVID-19. Clones were sequenced by immunoSEQ multiplex PCR, and TCRdb holds only the in-frame ones, with some missing. This sample yields 90,000 to 120,000 clones, of which 65% to 90% are seen a single time; less than 3.5% belongs to the top ten. The sequenced sample consisted of PBMCs or T cells enriched from blood (not recorded which). The receptors derive from a woman between 50 and 59 years old who had recovered from COVID-19. CDR3s include the opening cysteine and the closing phenylalanine or tryptophan.

v_call cdr3_length cdr3_aa
TRBV18 15 CASSPPSGRYNEQFF
TRBV7-9 15 CASSWGLAGDYEQYF
TRBV5-1 14 CASSLGTGYEKLFF
TRBV5-1 16 CASSTRGGGDNSPLHF
TRBV27 12 CASREGISPLHF
TRBV10-2 15 CASSQLAGGYNEQFF
TRBV7-9 14 CASSLRDRTDGYTF
TRBV28 13 CAIGQGDNYEQYF
TRBV5-1 13 CASSLLGGQPQHF
TRBV2 14 CASSVGRGADTQYF
TRBV27 11 CASSLGQEQFF
TRBV5-4 14 CASSLDRRDTEAFF
TRBV18 14 CASSPGLSGEKLFF
TRBV2 12 CASGRTVYGYTF
TRBV5-4 14 CASSLVEINSPLHF
TRBV27 17 CASSLGGFGTGIEKLFF
TRBV6-5 14 CASNLQGADQPQHF
TRBV28 16 CASSLSGGHSSYEQYF
TRBV5-1 14 CASSGTGAGNTIYF
TRBV28 16 CASSLAPSGRGETQYF
TRBV7-9 16 CASSLATGGPADTQYF
TRBV21-1 19 CASSKDYTIPRTGANVLTF
TRBV2 20 CASVQPGTGRVAAYNSPLHF
TRBV5-6 15 CASSWGQATNEKLFF
TRBV30 12 CAWGKRAHGYTF
TRBV6-5 12 CASSLTGDTQYF
TRBV6-2/TRBV6-3 14 CASTPSTDQSPLHF
TRBV24-1 11 CATSFADTQYF
TRBV27 14 CASSGLEDSDEQYF
TRBV24-1 13 CATSGTRYNEQFF
TRBV6-5 16 CASSSRSGGQQETQYF
TRBV28 17 CASSLRGRGSGANVLTF
TRBV25-1 16 CASSDSRTGSTGELFF
TRBV10-3 14 CAIKGQESNQPQHF
TRBV3-1/TRBV3-2 15 CASSQDPGTSGGRHF
TRBV27 16 CASSLGLAGGPGEQYF
TRBV25-1 12 CATRRDTGELFF